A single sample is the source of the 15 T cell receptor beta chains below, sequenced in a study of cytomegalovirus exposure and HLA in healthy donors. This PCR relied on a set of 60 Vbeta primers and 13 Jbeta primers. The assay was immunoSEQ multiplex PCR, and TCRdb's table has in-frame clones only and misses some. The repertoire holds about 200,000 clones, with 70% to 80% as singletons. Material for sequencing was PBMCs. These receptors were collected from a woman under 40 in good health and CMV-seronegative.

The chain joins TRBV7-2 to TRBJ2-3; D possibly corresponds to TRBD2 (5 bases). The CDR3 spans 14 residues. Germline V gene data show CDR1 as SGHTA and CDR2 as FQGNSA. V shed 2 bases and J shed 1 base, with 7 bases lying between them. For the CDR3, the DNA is TGTGCCAGCAGCTTATGGCGGGGCACAGATACGCAGTATTTT. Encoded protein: CASSLWRGTDTQYF.

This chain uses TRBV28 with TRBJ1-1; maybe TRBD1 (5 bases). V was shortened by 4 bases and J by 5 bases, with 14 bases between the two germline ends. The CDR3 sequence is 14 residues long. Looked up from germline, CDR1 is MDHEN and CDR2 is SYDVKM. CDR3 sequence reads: CASSSVGLRTEAFF. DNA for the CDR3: TGTGCCAGCAGTTCCGTGGGGCTAAGGACTGAAGCTTTCTTT.

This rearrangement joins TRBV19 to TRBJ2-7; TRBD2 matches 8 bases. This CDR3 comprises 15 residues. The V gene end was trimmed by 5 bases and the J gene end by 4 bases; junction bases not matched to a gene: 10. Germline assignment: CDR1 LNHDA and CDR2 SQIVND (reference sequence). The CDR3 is CASSDGTSGVYEQYF. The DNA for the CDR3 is TGTGCCAGTAGTGACGGAACTAGCGGTGTATACGAGCAGTACTTC.

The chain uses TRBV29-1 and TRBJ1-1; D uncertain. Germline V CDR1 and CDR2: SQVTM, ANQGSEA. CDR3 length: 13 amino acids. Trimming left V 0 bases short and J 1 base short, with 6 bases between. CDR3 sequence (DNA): TGCAGCGTTGAAGATCGGGAGAACACTGAAGCTTTCTTT. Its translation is CSVEDRENTEAFF. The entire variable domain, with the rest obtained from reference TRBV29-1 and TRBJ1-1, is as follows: SAVISQKPSRDICQRGTSLTIQCQVDSQVTMMFWYRQQPGQSLTLIATANQGSEATYESGFVIDKFPISRPNLTFSTLTVSNMSPEDSSIYLCSVEDRENTEAFFGQGTRLTVV.

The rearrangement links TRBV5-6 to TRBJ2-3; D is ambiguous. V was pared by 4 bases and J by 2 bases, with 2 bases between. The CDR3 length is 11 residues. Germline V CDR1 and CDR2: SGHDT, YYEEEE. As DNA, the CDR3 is TGTGCCAGCAGCCTCACAGATACGCAGTATTTT. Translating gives CASSLTDTQYF.

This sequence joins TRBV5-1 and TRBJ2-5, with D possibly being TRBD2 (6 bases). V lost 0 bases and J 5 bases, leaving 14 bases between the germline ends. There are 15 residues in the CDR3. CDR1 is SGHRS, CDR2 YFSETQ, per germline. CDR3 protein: CASSLDGRGQETQYF. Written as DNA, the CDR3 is TGCGCCAGCAGCTTGGATGGGCGGGGCCAGGAGACCCAGTACTTC.

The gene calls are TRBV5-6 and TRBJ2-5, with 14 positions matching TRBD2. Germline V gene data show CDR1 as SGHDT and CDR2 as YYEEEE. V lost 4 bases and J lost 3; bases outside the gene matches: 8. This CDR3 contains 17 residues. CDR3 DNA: TGTGCCAGCAGCAGTCCCCTGGGACTAGCGGGAGAAGAGACCCAGTACTTC. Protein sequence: CASSSPLGLAGEETQYF.

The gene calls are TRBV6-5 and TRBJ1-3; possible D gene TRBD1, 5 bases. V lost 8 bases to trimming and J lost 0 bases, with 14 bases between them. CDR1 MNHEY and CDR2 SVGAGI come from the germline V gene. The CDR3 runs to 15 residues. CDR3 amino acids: CASRPGLASGNTIYF. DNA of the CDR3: TGTGCCAGCCGACCAGGGCTCGCCTCTGGAAACACCATATATTTT.

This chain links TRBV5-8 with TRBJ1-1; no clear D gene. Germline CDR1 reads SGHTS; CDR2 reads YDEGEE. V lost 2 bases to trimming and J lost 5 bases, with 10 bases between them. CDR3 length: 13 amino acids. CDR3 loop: CASSFTIGTEAFF. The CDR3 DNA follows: TGTGCCAGCAGCTTCACTATAGGTACTGAAGCTTTCTTT.

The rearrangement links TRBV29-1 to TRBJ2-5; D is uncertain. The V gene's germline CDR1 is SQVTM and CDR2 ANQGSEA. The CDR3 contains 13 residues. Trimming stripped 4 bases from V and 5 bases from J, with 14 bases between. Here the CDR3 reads CSVGGRFQETQYF. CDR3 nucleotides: TGCAGCGTTGGTGGCCGTTTTCAGGAGACCCAGTACTTC.

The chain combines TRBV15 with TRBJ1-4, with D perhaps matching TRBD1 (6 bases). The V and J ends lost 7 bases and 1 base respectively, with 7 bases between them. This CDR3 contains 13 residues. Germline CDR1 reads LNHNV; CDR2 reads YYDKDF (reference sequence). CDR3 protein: CATTGVTNEKLFF. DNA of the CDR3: TGTGCCACCACAGGGGTAACTAATGAAAAACTGTTTTTT. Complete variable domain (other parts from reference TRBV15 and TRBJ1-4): DAMVIQNPRYQVTQFGKPVTLSCSQTLNHNVMYWYQQKSSQAPKLLFHYYDKDFNNEADTPDNFQSRRPNTSFCFLDIRSPGLGDTAMYLCATTGVTNEKLFFGSGTQLSVL.

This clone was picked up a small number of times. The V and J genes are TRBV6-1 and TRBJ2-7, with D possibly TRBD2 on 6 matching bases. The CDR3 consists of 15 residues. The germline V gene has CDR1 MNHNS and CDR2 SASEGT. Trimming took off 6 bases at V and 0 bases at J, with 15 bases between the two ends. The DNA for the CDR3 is TGTGCCAGCAGGTCGGGTCAGGGAGGCTCCTACGAGCAGTACTTC. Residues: CASRSGQGGSYEQYF.

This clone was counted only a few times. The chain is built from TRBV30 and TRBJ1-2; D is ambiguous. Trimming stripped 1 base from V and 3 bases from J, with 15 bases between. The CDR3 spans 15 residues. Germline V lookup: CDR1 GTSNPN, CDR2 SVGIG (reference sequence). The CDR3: CAWSAARGLYYGYTF. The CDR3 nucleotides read TGTGCCTGGAGTGCCGCGCGGGGTTTGTACTATGGCTACACCTTC.

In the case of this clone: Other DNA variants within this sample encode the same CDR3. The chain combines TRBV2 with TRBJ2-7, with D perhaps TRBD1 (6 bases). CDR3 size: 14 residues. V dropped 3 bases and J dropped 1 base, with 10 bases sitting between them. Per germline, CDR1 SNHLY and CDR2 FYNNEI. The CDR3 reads CASSDQGSSYEQYF. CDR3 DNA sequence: TGTGCCAGCAGTGATCAGGGGTCTTCCTACGAGCAGTACTTC. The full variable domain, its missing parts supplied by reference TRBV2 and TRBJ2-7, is EPEVTQTPSHQVTQMGQEVILRCVPISNHLYFYWYRQILGQKVEFLVSFYNNEISEKSEIFDDQFSVERPDGSNFTLKIRSTKLEDSAMYFCASSDQGSSYEQYFGPGTRLTVT.

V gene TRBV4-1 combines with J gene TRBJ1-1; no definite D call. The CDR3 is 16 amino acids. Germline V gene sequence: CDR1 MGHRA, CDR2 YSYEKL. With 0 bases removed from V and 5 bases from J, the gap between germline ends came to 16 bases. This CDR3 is CASSQDQWRRETEAFF. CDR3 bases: TGCGCCAGCAGCCAAGACCAGTGGAGACGGGAGACTGAAGCTTTCTTT.